This entry features one T cell receptor beta chain sequence. The entry originates in a study of CD8 T cells in Susac syndrome. An input of about 0.5 to 1 ug of RNA was subjected to reverse transcription using random hexamers. TCRdb called the immunoSEQ multiplex PCR reads again in MiXCR, with one record for every CDR3 protein. Of 150,000 to 200,000 distinct CDR3 sequences in the sample, about 95% were seen once. Looked up from germline, CDR1 is SEHNR and CDR2 is FQNEAQ (reference sequence). This CDR3 spans 15 amino acids. V lost 3 bases to trimming and J lost 4 bases, with 13 bases between them. The rearrangement links TRBV7-9 to TRBJ1-5; maybe TRBD1 (6 bases). This sequence originates from a human donor with multiple sclerosis. The source material was CD4+ T cells from PBMCs. CDR3 sequence: CASSFGDILNQPQHF. As DNA, the CDR3 is TGTGCCAGCAGCTTTGGGGACATTCTTAATCAGCCCCAGCATTTT.